The TCR beta chain under discussion was sequenced for a study of long-term antiretroviral therapy in people with HIV. Overall study results and limits: When set beside controls, HIV repertoires had CDR3 length ranges that were narrower. Subsequent to ART, diversity was augmented yet persisted below that of transplant donor controls.

At survey level, the immunoSEQ assay was run in its v3.0 version. This table comes from immunoSEQ multiplex PCR, and its TCRdb copy is limited to in-frame clones, with some not included. The data show 25,000 or so clones, about 86% seen once. With regard to this clone: The antigen is unknown.

The length of the CDR3 is 15 residues. The sequence was obtained from a woman aged 25-40 years with HIV. The sequencing used unsorted PBMCs, collected 1.9 years after starting antiretroviral therapy. J is TRBJ1-5 and V is TRBV21-1. TRBV21-1 represents a pseudogene. In nucleotides, the CDR3 is TGTGCCAGCAGCTACTCCCGGGTCGGTCATCAGCCCCAGCATTTT. Its translation: CASSYSRVGHQPQHF.